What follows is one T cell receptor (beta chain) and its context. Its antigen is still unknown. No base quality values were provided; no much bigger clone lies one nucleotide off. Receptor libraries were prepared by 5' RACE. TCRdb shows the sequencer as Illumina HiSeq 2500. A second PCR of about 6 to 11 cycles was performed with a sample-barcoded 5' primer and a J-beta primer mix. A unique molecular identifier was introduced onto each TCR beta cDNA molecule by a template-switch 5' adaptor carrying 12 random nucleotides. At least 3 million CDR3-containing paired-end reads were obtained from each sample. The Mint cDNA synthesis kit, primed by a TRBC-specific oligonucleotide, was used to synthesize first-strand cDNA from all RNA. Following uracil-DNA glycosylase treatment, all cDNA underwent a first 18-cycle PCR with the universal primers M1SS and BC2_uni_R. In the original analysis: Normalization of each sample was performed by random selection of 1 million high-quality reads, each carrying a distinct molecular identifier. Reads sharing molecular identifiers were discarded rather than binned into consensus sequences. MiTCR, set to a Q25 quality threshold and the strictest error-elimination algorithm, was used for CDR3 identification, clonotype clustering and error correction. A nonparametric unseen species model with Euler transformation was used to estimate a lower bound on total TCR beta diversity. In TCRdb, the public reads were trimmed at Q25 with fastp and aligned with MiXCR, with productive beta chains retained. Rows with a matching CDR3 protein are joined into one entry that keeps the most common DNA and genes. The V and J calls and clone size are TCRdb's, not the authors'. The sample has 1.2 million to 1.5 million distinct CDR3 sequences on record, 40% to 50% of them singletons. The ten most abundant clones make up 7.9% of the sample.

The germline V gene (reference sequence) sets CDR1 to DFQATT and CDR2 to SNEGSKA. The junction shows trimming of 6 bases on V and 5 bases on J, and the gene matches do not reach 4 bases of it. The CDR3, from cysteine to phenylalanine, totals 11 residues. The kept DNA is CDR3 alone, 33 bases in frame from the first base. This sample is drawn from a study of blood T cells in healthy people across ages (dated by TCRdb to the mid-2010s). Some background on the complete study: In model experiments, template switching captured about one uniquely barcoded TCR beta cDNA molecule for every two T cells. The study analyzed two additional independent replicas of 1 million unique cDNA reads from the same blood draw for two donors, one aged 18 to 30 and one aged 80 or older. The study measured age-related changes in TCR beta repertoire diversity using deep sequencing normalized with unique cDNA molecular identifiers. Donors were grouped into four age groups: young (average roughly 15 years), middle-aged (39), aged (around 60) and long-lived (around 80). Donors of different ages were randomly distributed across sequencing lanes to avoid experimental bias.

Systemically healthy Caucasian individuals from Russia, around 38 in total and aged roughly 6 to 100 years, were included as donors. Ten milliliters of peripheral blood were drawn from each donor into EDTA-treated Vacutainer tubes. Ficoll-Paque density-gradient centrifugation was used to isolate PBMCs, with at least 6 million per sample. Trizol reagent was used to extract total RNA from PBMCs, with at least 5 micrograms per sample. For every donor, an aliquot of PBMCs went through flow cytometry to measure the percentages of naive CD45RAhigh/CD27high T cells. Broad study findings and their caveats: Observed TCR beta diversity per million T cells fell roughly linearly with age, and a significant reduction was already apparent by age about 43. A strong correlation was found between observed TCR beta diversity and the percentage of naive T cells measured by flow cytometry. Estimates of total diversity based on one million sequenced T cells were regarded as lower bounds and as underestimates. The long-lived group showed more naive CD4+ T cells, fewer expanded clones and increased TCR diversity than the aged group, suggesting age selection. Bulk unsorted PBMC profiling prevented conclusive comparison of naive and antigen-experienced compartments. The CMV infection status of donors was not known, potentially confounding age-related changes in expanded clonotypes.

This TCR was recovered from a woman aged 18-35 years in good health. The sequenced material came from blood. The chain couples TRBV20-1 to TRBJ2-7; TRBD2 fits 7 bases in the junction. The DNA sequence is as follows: TGCAGTGCACCTACTAGCGACGAGCAGTACTTC. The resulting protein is CSAPTSDEQYF.